Listed below are T cell receptor beta chains from one sample, sequenced in a study of T cell responses to AZD1222 COVID-19 vaccine. Sequencing was performed with immunoSEQ multiplex PCR; in TCRdb, only in-frame clones are kept and a portion is missing. The data contain roughly 150,000 clones, around 90% of them singletons. This specimen consisted of peripheral blood, obtained 28 days after the second AZD1222 dose. These receptors all stem from an adult who received the AZD1222 COVID-19 vaccine. Each CDR3 is given with its conserved first and last residue. Each record gives: CDR3 length, V gene, clone size, J gene, D gene, CDR3 protein, CDR3 DNA. The D gene is left open where the match is weak. Rows may omit the clone size; those that give it use once, few, many or a size class.

cdr3_length: 12; v_call: TRBV12-3/TRBV12-4; clone_size: .; j_call: TRBJ2-7; d_call: .; cdr3_aa: CASSSGTYEQYF; cdr3_nt: TGTGCCAGCAGTTCAGGTACCTACGAGCAGTACTTC
cdr3_length: 14; v_call: TRBV7-8; clone_size: .; j_call: TRBJ2-2; d_call: .; cdr3_aa: CASSQQGTTGELFF; cdr3_nt: TGTGCCAGCAGCCAACAGGGGACTACCGGGGAGCTGTTTTTT
cdr3_length: 14; v_call: TRBV7-9; clone_size: .; j_call: TRBJ1-5; d_call: .; cdr3_aa: CASSATGNNQPQHF; cdr3_nt: TGTGCCAGCAGCGCAACGGGGAACAATCAGCCCCAGCATTTT
cdr3_length: 15; v_call: TRBV11-2; clone_size: once; j_call: TRBJ1-2; d_call: TRBD1; cdr3_aa: CASRQSRGRGGGYTF; cdr3_nt: TGTGCCAGCAGACAATCAAGGGGGCGCGGGGGAGGCTACACCTTC
cdr3_length: 14; v_call: TRBV14; clone_size: .; j_call: TRBJ2-3; d_call: .; cdr3_aa: CASSQGTRTDTQYF; cdr3_nt: TGTGCCAGCAGCCAAGGGACACGCACAGATACGCAGTATTTT
cdr3_length: 13; v_call: TRBV7-9; clone_size: .; j_call: TRBJ2-1; d_call: .; cdr3_aa: CASSPGFYNEQFF; cdr3_nt: TGTGCCAGCAGCCCGGGCTTCTACAATGAGCAGTTCTTC
cdr3_length: 15; v_call: TRBV7-2; clone_size: .; j_call: TRBJ2-2; d_call: TRBD2; cdr3_aa: CASSLVGGGTGELFF; cdr3_nt: TGTGCCAGCAGCTTAGTTGGGGGGGGCACCGGGGAGCTGTTTTTT
cdr3_length: 16; v_call: TRBV7-9; clone_size: .; j_call: TRBJ2-5; d_call: .; cdr3_aa: CASSFLTTGPQETQYF; cdr3_nt: TGTGCCAGCAGTTTCCTAACGACAGGTCCTCAAGAGACCCAGTACTTC
cdr3_length: 13; v_call: TRBV2; clone_size: .; j_call: TRBJ1-2; d_call: .; cdr3_aa: CASSEARNYGYTF; cdr3_nt: TGTGCCAGCAGTGAAGCGCGTAACTATGGCTACACCTTC
cdr3_length: 15; v_call: TRBV4-2; clone_size: .; j_call: TRBJ2-3; d_call: TRBD2; cdr3_aa: CASSQTRGETDTQYF; cdr3_nt: TGTGCCAGCAGCCAGACCCGGGGGGAAACAGATACGCAGTATTTT
cdr3_length: 15; v_call: TRBV27; clone_size: .; j_call: TRBJ2-7; d_call: TRBD1; cdr3_aa: CASSSPRQGIYEQYF; cdr3_nt: TGTGCCAGCAGTTCCCCCAGACAGGGCATTTACGAGCAGTACTTC
cdr3_length: 13; v_call: TRBV6-5; clone_size: .; j_call: TRBJ1-5; d_call: .; cdr3_aa: CASNDRKNQPQHF; cdr3_nt: TGTGCCAGCAACGACCGAAAAAATCAGCCCCAGCATTTT
cdr3_length: 16; v_call: TRBV6-5; clone_size: .; j_call: TRBJ1-2; d_call: .; cdr3_aa: CASSYSRGGNNYGYTF; cdr3_nt: TGTGCCAGCAGTTACTCGAGGGGGGGCAACAACTATGGCTACACCTTC
cdr3_length: 15; v_call: TRBV6-5; clone_size: .; j_call: TRBJ1-2; d_call: .; cdr3_aa: CASTAEEQGSDGYTF; cdr3_nt: TGTGCCAGCACCGCAGAAGAGCAGGGGTCTGATGGCTACACCTTC
cdr3_length: 16; v_call: TRBV6-2/TRBV6-3; clone_size: .; j_call: TRBJ2-7; d_call: TRBD2; cdr3_aa: CASSYSRDYPNYEQYF; cdr3_nt: TGTGCCAGCAGTTACTCGAGGGACTATCCAAACTACGAGCAGTACTTC
cdr3_length: 15; v_call: TRBV6-5; clone_size: .; j_call: TRBJ1-4; d_call: TRBD1; cdr3_aa: CASSYRQGAGEKLFF; cdr3_nt: TGTGCCAGCAGTTACAGGCAGGGGGCTGGAGAAAAACTGTTTTTT
cdr3_length: 14; v_call: TRBV5-4; clone_size: .; j_call: TRBJ1-2; d_call: TRBD1; cdr3_aa: CASSIRQGAYGYTF; cdr3_nt: TGTGCCAGCAGCATCCGACAGGGAGCCTATGGCTACACCTTC
cdr3_length: 15; v_call: TRBV20-1; clone_size: few; j_call: TRBJ1-5; d_call: .; cdr3_aa: CSASSRAGANQPQHF; cdr3_nt: TGCAGTGCTAGTAGCAGGGCAGGGGCCAATCAGCCCCAGCATTTT
cdr3_length: 14; v_call: TRBV2; clone_size: once; j_call: TRBJ1-2; d_call: .; cdr3_aa: CASSELAGSYGYTF; cdr3_nt: TGTGCCAGCAGTGAACTGGCAGGAAGCTATGGCTACACCTTC
cdr3_length: 15; v_call: TRBV5-1; clone_size: .; j_call: TRBJ1-2; d_call: .; cdr3_aa: CASSRAMGDTYGYTF; cdr3_nt: TGCGCCAGCAGCCGGGCGATGGGGGATACCTATGGCTACACCTTC
cdr3_length: 14; v_call: TRBV6-6; clone_size: .; j_call: TRBJ1-4; d_call: .; cdr3_aa: CASTGPGIEEKLFF; cdr3_nt: TGTGCCAGCACGGGTCCGGGGATAGAGGAAAAACTGTTTTTT
cdr3_length: 15; v_call: TRBV4-2; clone_size: once; j_call: TRBJ2-7; d_call: .; cdr3_aa: CASSQDIIQSYEQYF; cdr3_nt: TGTGCCAGCAGCCAAGATATTATTCAGTCCTACGAGCAGTACTTC
cdr3_length: 16; v_call: TRBV19; clone_size: .; j_call: TRBJ2-3; d_call: TRBD2; cdr3_aa: CASSIRLAGMSDTQYF; cdr3_nt: TGTGCCAGTAGTATACGACTAGCGGGGATGTCAGATACGCAGTATTTT
cdr3_length: 15; v_call: TRBV6-5; clone_size: .; j_call: TRBJ2-2; d_call: .; cdr3_aa: CASSPIIVQPGELFF; cdr3_nt: TGTGCCAGCAGTCCGATTATTGTGCAGCCCGGGGAGCTGTTTTTT
cdr3_length: 15; v_call: TRBV3-1/TRBV3-2; clone_size: .; j_call: TRBJ1-4; d_call: .; cdr3_aa: CASSQKGGLSEKLFF; cdr3_nt: TGTGCCAGCAGCCAAAAGGGGGGGCTCAGTGAAAAACTGTTTTTT